One T cell receptor beta chain is described in this entry. Method: immunoSEQ multiplex PCR; TCRdb's copy keeps in-frame clones and lacks some. In the table there are 90,000 to 100,000 clones, roughly 86% of which are singletons. Trimming removed 1 base from V and 1 base from J; junction bases left unmatched: 2. This CDR3 region has 16 residues. Per the germline V gene, CDR1 is SGDLS and CDR2 is YYNGEE. This sample was taken from a study of T cell responses to AZD1222 COVID-19 vaccine. J is TRBJ2-2 and V is TRBV9; 9 bases map to TRBD2. The source material was peripheral blood, sampled 28 days after the second AZD1222 dose. This clonotype was obtained from an adult who received the AZD1222 COVID-19 vaccine. The CDR3 here is CASSVLAGMNTGELFF. The CDR3 coding sequence is TGTGCCAGCAGCGTACTAGCGGGAATGAACACCGGGGAGCTGTTTTTT. Supplemented by reference TRBV9 and TRBJ2-2, the full variable domain reads DSGVTQTPKHLITATGQRVTLRCSPRSGDLSVYWYQQSLDQGLQFLIQYYNGEERAKGNILERFSAQQFPDLHSELNLSSLELGDSALYFCASSVLAGMNTGELFFGEGSRLTVL.